Listed here is a single T cell receptor beta chain. The antigen is undetermined. The data were taken from a study of T cell repertoires and HLA-DP antigens. Amplification used primers for 54 TRBV and 13 TRBJ segments. Using immunoSEQ multiplex PCR, the repertoire was profiled, and TCRdb retains in-frame clones only, with some absent. The profile covers 75,000 to 90,000 clones, with approximately 86% appearing a single time and around 1.7% taken by the ten largest. Germline CDR1 is SGHAT and CDR2 is FQNNGV. CDR3 length: 15 amino acids. Losses at the gene ends were 1 base for V and 6 bases for J; bases not matched to a gene: 6.

Sample: CD4+ T cells from PBMCs. The V call is TRBV11-2, the J call TRBJ2-5, with 9 bases identical to TRBD2. This clonotype was obtained from a man aged 45-65 years in good health and CMV-seronegative. The CDR3 sequence is CASSLGRTSAQTQYF. Here the CDR3 DNA reads TGTGCCAGCAGCTTAGGTCGGACTAGCGCCCAGACCCAGTACTTC.